The TCR beta chain under discussion was sequenced for a study of T cell responses to AZD1222 COVID-19 vaccine listed by TCRdb under 2021. Regarding the study in general: AZD1222 recipients given second doses at about 4 weeks or at about 12 weeks were pooled, since spike-specific TCR depth and breadth were not found to differ between the two schedules. TCR sequencing was performed for 233 trial participants, of whom roughly 200 were given two doses of AZD1222 and around 26 were given two doses of MenACWY control vaccine. Enrollment into the trials was organized by age into subgroups of 18-55, 56-69 and 70-plus years, and those subgroups contained roughly 150, 30 and 60 TCR-sequenced participants, respectively.

The junction shows trimming of 5 bases on V and 2 bases on J, plus 3 bases between the germline ends. From cysteine to phenylalanine, the CDR3 is 10 amino acids long. This entry keeps only the CDR3 DNA: 30 bases, framed from base 1. Sequences SQVTM (CDR1) and ANQGSEA (CDR2) are obtained from the germline V gene. The CDR3 regions of human TCRbeta chains were analyzed by immunosequencing. The source study handled its data this way. Repertoire TCRs were checked for matches against a reference library of SARS-CoV-2-specific TCRs that had been generated using the MIRA antigen-specificity platform. Breadth was defined as the fraction of unique TCRs that were SARS-CoV-2-associated. Depth was defined as the fraction of total T cells that were SARS-CoV-2-associated. Using the MIRA data, each spike-specific TCR was mapped to the spike region that the TCR reacts to and placed in a CD4 or CD8 class. Log10-transformed breadth and depth values were compared by one-way ANOVA with Sidak's multiple comparisons tests. Not all clones reach the TCRdb copy of this immuneACCESS table, which keeps in-frame sequences only. Checked studies attribute under half of the gap to unresolved V genes and leave the rest unexplained. That table furnishes V, J and clone size, whereas the DNA furnished D and trimming. This sample holds tens of thousands of clones; approximately 88% were observed only once. In total, the top ten clones hold roughly 2.3% of the sample.

Concerning this clone itself: Its binding antigen is unknown. No much larger clonotype is one base removed from it; base qualities were not supplied.

The time point tag for this specimen amounts to: baseline before first vaccination. Vaccinee samples were obtained from the UK trials COV001 and COV002, which included a single-blind randomized controlled phase 2/3 trial of AZD1222 (ChAdOx1 nCoV-19) in healthy adults. Trial participant PBMC samples were collected at day 0 and day 28 after the second dose for TCRbeta chain sequencing. Broader findings and caveats from the paper: Conclusions about previously exposed vaccinees were limited because only six AZD1222 recipients were SARS-CoV-2 seropositive at baseline. The vaccine-associated CD4 TCRs covered the entire spike protein, and the dominant responses fell in regions 160-218 and 743-854. Reportedly, almost half of the unique spike-specific TCRs recognized epitopes lying outside the regions that are mutated in the B.1.351 and B.1.1.7 variants. Because no day 14 peak-response samples were available, repertoires were characterized only after the peak T cell response. After two AZD1222 doses, both the breadth and the depth of spike-specific TCRs were significantly higher than at day 0 and than in MenACWY recipients. In the small 56-69-year group, the increase in depth fell short of significance, most likely because of low power. Most participants were white British and females outnumbered males, and the authors suggested that clonal diversity may have been underestimated.

The chain uses TRBV29-1 and TRBJ2-5; the D gene cannot be resolved reliably. The receptor comes from an adult in good health. The sequences come from peripheral blood, collected on day 0 of AZD1222 vaccination. CDR3 protein: CSVYQETQYF. Here is the DNA: TGCAGCGTTTATCAAGAGACCCAGTACTTC.